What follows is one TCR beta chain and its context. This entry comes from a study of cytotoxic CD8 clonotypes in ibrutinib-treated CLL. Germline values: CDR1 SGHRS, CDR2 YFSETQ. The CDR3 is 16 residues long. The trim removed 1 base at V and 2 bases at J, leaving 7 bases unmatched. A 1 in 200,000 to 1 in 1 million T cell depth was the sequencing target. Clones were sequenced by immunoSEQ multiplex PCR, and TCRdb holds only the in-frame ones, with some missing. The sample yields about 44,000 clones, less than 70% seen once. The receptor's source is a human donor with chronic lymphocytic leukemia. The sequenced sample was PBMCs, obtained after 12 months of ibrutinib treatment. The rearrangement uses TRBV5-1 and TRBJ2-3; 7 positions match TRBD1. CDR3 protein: CASSLQGTVPTDTQYF. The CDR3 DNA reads TGCGCCAGCAGCTTGCAGGGGACAGTCCCCACAGATACGCAGTATTTT.